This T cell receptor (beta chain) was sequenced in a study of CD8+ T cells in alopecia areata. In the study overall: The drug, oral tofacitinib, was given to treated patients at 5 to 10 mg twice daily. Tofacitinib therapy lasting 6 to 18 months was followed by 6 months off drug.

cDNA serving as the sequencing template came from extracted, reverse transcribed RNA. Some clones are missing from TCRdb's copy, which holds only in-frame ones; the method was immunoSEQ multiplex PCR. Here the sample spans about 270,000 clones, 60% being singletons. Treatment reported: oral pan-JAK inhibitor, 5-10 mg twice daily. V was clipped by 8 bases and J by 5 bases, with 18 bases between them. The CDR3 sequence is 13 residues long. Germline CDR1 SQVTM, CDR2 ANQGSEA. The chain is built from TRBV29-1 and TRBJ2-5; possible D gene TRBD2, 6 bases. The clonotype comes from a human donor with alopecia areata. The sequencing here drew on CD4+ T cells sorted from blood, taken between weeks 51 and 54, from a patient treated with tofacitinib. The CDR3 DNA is TGCAGCTCCGGGACTCAAACGTGGGAGACCCAGTACTTC. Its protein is CSSGTQTWETQYF.